A single sample is the source of the 15 T cell receptor beta chains below, sequenced in a study of control samples from healthy donors and cancer patients. Measured with immunoSEQ multiplex PCR; TCRdb has only the in-frame clones, and not every one. The sample consists of roughly 220,000 clones, 85% to 95% of them appearing once. The sample taken for sequencing was blood. The source is a man aged 45-65 years in good health.

V gene TRBV15 combines with J gene TRBJ1-4; weak D call: TRBD1 (5 bases). Trimming removed 7 bases from V and 5 bases from J, with 11 bases in between. The CDR3 runs 13 residues. Germline assignment: CDR1 LNHNV and CDR2 YYDKDF (reference sequence). Here the CDR3 reads CATKRGTNEKLFF. CDR3 coding DNA: TGTGCCACCAAGCGGGGGACGAATGAAAAACTGTTTTTT.

This chain uses TRBV12-3 or TRBV12-4 with TRBJ2-5; no reliable D call. CDR3 size: 11 residues. Trimming took 0 bases from V and 5 from J, leaving 1 base between them. DNA for the CDR3: TGTGCCAGCAGTTTAGCGGAGACCCAGTACTTC. It translates to CASSLAETQYF.

V and J are TRBV19 and TRBJ1-1, with TRBD1 matching 7 bases. The CDR3 has 13 amino acids. Germline CDR1 is LNHDA and CDR2 is SQIVND (reference sequence). The ends lost 4 bases at V and 11 bases at J; junction bases unmatched: 10. In nucleotides, the CDR3 is TGTGCCAGTAGTACACAGGGGACAGTGGGTGCTTTCTTT. It translates to CASSTQGTVGAFF. Based on the CDR3 plus reference TRBV19 and TRBJ1-1, the full variable domain is DGGITQSPKYLFRKEGQNVTLSCEQNLNHDAMYWYRQDPGQGLRLIYYSQIVNDFQKGDIAEGYSVSREKKESFPLTVTSAQKNPTAFYLCASSTQGTVGAFFGQGTRLTVV.

The rearrangement joins TRBV29-1 to TRBJ2-1; 12 bases align to TRBD1. The trim removed 6 bases at V and 6 bases at J, leaving 6 bases unmatched. CDR1 SQVTM and CDR2 ANQGSEA come from the germline V gene. This CDR3 is built from 14 residues. This CDR3 reads CSVMGQGAVNEQFF. CDR3 in DNA: TGCAGCGTCATGGGACAGGGGGCTGTCAATGAGCAGTTCTTC.

As DNA, the CDR3 is TGTGCCCTCTCTGACCGGGAAGCCAATTCACCCCTCCACTTT. As protein: CALSDREANSPLHF. V is TRBV7-9 and J is TRBJ1-6, with D unclear. The germline gives CDR1 SEHNR, CDR2 FQNEAQ (reference sequence). V lost 11 bases, J lost 7 bases, and 18 bases lay in between. The length of the CDR3 is 14 residues.

V usage is TRBV5-1 and J usage is TRBJ2-7; the D is unclear. Germline CDR1 SGHRS, CDR2 YFSETQ. The CDR3 has 14 amino acids. V was trimmed by 4 bases and J by 4 bases, leaving 15 bases between them. CDR3 DNA sequence: TGCGCCAGCAGCGCGGAAGTAGGGAATTACGAGCAGTACTTC. Translating gives CASSAEVGNYEQYF.

The V call is TRBV7-9, the J call TRBJ2-7, with a possible D match to TRBD2 (5 bases). Per the germline V gene, CDR1 is SEHNR and CDR2 is FQNEAQ (reference sequence). CDR3 length equals 17 residues. V was cut by 6 bases and J by 5 bases, with 26 bases left in between. In DNA form, the CDR3 reads TGTGCCAGCAGTTCTATGGCCGAACTAGGAGATCTAAACGAGCAGTACTTC. Its protein product is CASSSMAELGDLNEQYF.

This chain joins TRBV7-2 and TRBJ1-2; D is undetermined. Trimming cost V 7 bases and J 4 bases, with 13 bases left between them. The CDR3 has 13 residues. The V gene's germline CDR1 is SGHTA and CDR2 FQGNSA. The CDR3 DNA reads as TGTGCCAGCACCCGAGGGTTCTCCTATGGCTACACCTTC. Translating it yields CASTRGFSYGYTF.

This chain uses TRBV5-1 with TRBJ2-1; 12 bases fit TRBD2. Germline V gene sequence: CDR1 SGHRS, CDR2 YFSETQ. There are 14 residues in the CDR3. The V segment lost 4 bases and the J segment 8 bases; nucleotides outside the gene matches: 4. The DNA for the CDR3 is TGCGCCAGCAGCCCTAGCGGGGGGGCCGATGAGCAGTTCTTC. Translated: CASSPSGGADEQFF.

The V and J genes are TRBV10-3 and TRBJ1-2; TRBD1 is a possible D gene (5 bases). The CDR3 is 14 amino acids. Germline assignment: CDR1 ENHRY and CDR2 SYGVKD. Trimming left V 2 bases short and J 8 bases short, with 15 bases between. The chain's CDR3 is CAISELQGSAGYTF. Written as DNA, the CDR3 is TGTGCCATCAGTGAGCTGCAGGGATCGGCGGGCTACACCTTC.

The rearrangement links TRBV6-6 to TRBJ1-2, with 8 bases matching TRBD1. Trimming cost V 5 bases and J 7 bases; bases outside gene matches: 6. The CDR3 has 13 amino acids. In germline, CDR1 is MNHNY, CDR2 SVGAGI (reference sequence). DNA of the CDR3: TGTGCCAGCAGTGCCGGGACAGGCGGTGGCTACACCTTC. Amino acid sequence: CASSAGTGGGYTF.

Here the CDR3 DNA reads TGTGCCAGCAGCTTAGTCCTATCGGGAAACACCATATATTTT. Protein: CASSLVLSGNTIYF. This sequence joins TRBV7-8 and TRBJ1-3; D call uncertain. The germline gives CDR1 SGHVS, CDR2 FQNEAQ. V lost 1 base and J lost 4, with 8 bases in between. The CDR3 has 14 amino acids.

Comment on this clone: The junction and the germline gene differ at one end; a read error may be behind it. The chain recombines TRBV2 with TRBJ2-1; 10 positions match TRBD2. The germline CDR1 and CDR2 sequences are SNHLY and FYNNEI. There are 14 residues in the CDR3. CDR3 residues: CASSESSGGQGVIF. The CDR3 DNA reads as TGTGCCAGCAGTGAATCTAGCGGGGGTCAAGGGGTGATCTTC.

The chain links TRBV6-6 to TRBJ1-5; 9 nucleotides line up with TRBD1. Germline values: CDR1 MNHNY, CDR2 SVGAGI (reference sequence). After removal of 5 bases from V and 7 bases from J, the junction contained 6 bases not matched to a gene. The CDR3 sequence is 14 residues long. The CDR3 DNA reads TGTGCCAGCAGTGTTACAGGGGGCGGCCAGCCCCAGCATTTT. This translates into CASSVTGGGQPQHF.

The chain couples TRBV28 to TRBJ1-1; D may be TRBD1 (6 bases). The germline CDR1 and CDR2 sequences are MDHEN and SYDVKM. This CDR3 comprises 12 residues. Trimming removed 2 bases from V and 8 bases from J, with 9 bases in between. CDR3 bases: TGTGCCAGCAGTTTACAGGGGCTCGAAGCTTTCTTT. Residues: CASSLQGLEAFF.